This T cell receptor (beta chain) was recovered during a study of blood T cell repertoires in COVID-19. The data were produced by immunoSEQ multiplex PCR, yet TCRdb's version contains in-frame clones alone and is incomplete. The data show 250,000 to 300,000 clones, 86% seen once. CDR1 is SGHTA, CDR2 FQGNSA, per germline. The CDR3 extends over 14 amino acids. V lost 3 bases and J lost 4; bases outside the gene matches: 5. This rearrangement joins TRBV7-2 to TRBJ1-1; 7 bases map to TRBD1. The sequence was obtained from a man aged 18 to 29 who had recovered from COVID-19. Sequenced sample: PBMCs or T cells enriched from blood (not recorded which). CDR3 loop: CASSFNRGGTEAFF. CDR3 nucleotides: TGTGCCAGCAGCTTTAACAGGGGTGGCACTGAAGCTTTCTTT.